Shown below are 14 T cell receptor beta chains from a single sample sequenced in a study of cytomegalovirus exposure and HLA in healthy donors. It was with 60 Vbeta and 13 Jbeta primers that the PCR ran. The method was immunoSEQ multiplex PCR; TCRdb's version includes in-frame clones alone and lacks a portion of them. Its table lists about 130,000 clones. Material: PBMCs. These receptors originate from a woman aged 40 to 49 in good health and CMV-seropositive.

The chain carries TRBV19 and TRBJ1-4; D is possibly TRBD1 (6 bases). Looked up from germline, CDR1 is LNHDA and CDR2 is SQIVND (reference sequence). The ends were cut back, 5 bases at V and 8 bases at J, with 21 bases in the middle. The CDR3 has 16 amino acids. The CDR3 DNA reads as TGTGCCAGTAGTGTGGGGACAAAGGGAATGGAGGAAAAACTGTTTTTT. As protein: CASSVGTKGMEEKLFF.

The chain joins TRBV5-8 to TRBJ2-3; maybe TRBD1 (6 bases). Germline CDR1 reads SGHTS; CDR2 reads YDEGEE. There are 14 residues in the CDR3. Trimming left V 2 bases short and J 1 base short, with 8 bases between. The DNA for the CDR3 is TGTGCCAGCAGCTTTAACAGGGGCACAGATACGCAGTATTTT. Translated: CASSFNRGTDTQYF.

This chain joins TRBV7-3 and TRBJ2-5; TRBD2 is a possible D gene (6 bases). With 3 bases removed from V and 2 bases from J, the gap between germline ends came to 16 bases. Germline CDR1 is SGHTA and CDR2 is FQGTGA. This CDR3 region has 16 residues. The CDR3 protein is CASSLGLGSVQETQYF. In DNA form, the CDR3 reads TGTGCCAGCAGCTTGGGGCTCGGGAGCGTACAAGAGACCCAGTACTTC.

This chain links TRBV29-1 with TRBJ2-5; weak D call: TRBD2 (5 bases). Germline V gene data show CDR1 as SQVTM and CDR2 as ANQGSEA. The CDR3 is 12 amino acids. V was shortened by 7 bases and J by 4 bases, with 13 bases between the two germline ends. The CDR3 DNA follows: TGCAGCGCCTCGGGAAGTGGAGAGACCCAGTACTTC. Protein: CSASGSGETQYF.

The J gene is TRBJ1-1, the V gene TRBV5-6; D gene uncertain. The CDR3 loop spans 16 amino acids. With 1 base removed from V and 0 bases from J, the gap between germline ends came to 13 bases. CDR1 is SGHDT and CDR2 is YYEEEE in the germline V gene. The DNA for the CDR3 is TGTGCCAGCAGCTTGTGGCCCCGCGGTATGAACACTGAAGCTTTCTTT. This codes for CASSLWPRGMNTEAFF.

The V call is TRBV10-3, the J call TRBJ1-2, with D maybe TRBD1 (5 bases). CDR3 size: 14 residues. The germline V and J ends were trimmed by 3 bases and 4 bases, with 12 bases remaining between them. The germline CDR1 and CDR2 sequences are ENHRY and SYGVKD. The CDR3: CAISEETELYGYTF. CDR3 bases: TGTGCCATCAGTGAAGAGACAGAGCTCTATGGCTACACCTTC.

The CDR3 is CASGGGGSLSTDTQYF. As DNA, the CDR3 is TGTGCCAGCGGGGGCGGCGGGAGCCTTAGCACAGATACGCAGTATTTT. V gene TRBV28 combines with J gene TRBJ2-3, with a weak D call TRBD2 (7 bases). In germline, CDR1 is MDHEN, CDR2 SYDVKM. The length of the CDR3 is 16 residues. Trimming removed 8 bases from V and 0 bases from J, with 18 bases in between.

The rearrangement uses TRBV27 and TRBJ2-3, with a possible D match to TRBD1 (5 bases). V was shortened by 8 bases and J by 1 base, with 16 bases between the two germline ends. The CDR3 covers 15 residues. Germline CDR1 reads MNHEY; CDR2 reads SMNVEV (reference sequence). CDR3 nucleotides: TGTGCCAGCTGCCAAGGGGTGCAGGGCACAGATACGCAGTATTTT. Its protein product is CASCQGVQGTDTQYF.

The genes are TRBV19 and TRBJ1-2; 8 positions agree with TRBD1. The CDR3 covers 14 residues. With 5 bases clipped from V and 8 bases from J, the junction kept 10 bases outside the gene matches. Germline values: CDR1 LNHDA, CDR2 SQIVND (reference sequence). The CDR3 sequence is CASSPSQGVGGYTF. CDR3 bases: TGTGCCAGTAGTCCCTCACAGGGGGTCGGAGGCTACACCTTC.

V is TRBV9 and J is TRBJ2-2, with 7 bases matching TRBD1. Germline CDR1 is SGDLS and CDR2 is YYNGEE. The CDR3 sequence is 16 residues long. The J segment lost 0 bases and the V segment lost 2 bases, leaving 4 bases of the junction unmatched. CDR3 DNA sequence: TGTGCCAGCAGCGTTACACAGGGGCCGAACACCGGGGAGCTGTTTTTT. Its protein product is CASSVTQGPNTGELFF.

The V call is TRBV7-8, the J call TRBJ2-1, with 7 bases matching TRBD1. The J segment lost 6 bases and the V segment lost 1 base, leaving 6 bases of the junction unmatched. This CDR3 contains 15 residues. CDR1 and CDR2 (germline): SGHVS, FQNEAQ. The CDR3 DNA is TGTGCCAGCAGCTTAGGACAGGGCCCCCGCAATGAGCAGTTCTTC. Translating gives CASSLGQGPRNEQFF.

V is TRBV4-3 and J is TRBJ2-1; 10 bases are shared with TRBD2. The CDR3 has 16 amino acids. Trimming removed 2 bases from V and 3 bases from J; junction bases left unmatched: 4. CDR1 and CDR2 (germline): LGHNA, YSLEER. CDR3 coding DNA: TGCGCCAGCAGCCAACTTCTAGCGGGAGTCTACAATGAGCAGTTCTTC. This codes for CASSQLLAGVYNEQFF.

Of note for this clone: This same CDR3 is encoded by further DNA sequences in the sample. The rearrangement uses TRBV27 and TRBJ1-1; 9 positions match TRBD1. The CDR3 loop spans 14 amino acids. V shed 6 bases and J 1 base; nucleotides not matched to a gene: 3. CDR1 and CDR2 from the germline V gene are MNHEY and SMNVEV (reference sequence). As DNA, the CDR3 is TGTGCCAGCAGACAGGGGGCTGGGAACACTGAAGCTTTCTTT. Translation: CASRQGAGNTEAFF.

CDR3: CASSPGTSDVGELFF. The CDR3 DNA sequence: TGTGCCAGCAGTCCCGGGACTAGCGATGTCGGGGAGCTGTTTTTT. The chain recombines TRBV28 with TRBJ2-2; 10 bases align to TRBD2. J was trimmed by 7 bases and V by 5 bases; bases with no gene match: 7. Germline-derived CDR1 and CDR2 are MDHEN and SYDVKM. The CDR3 spans 15 residues.